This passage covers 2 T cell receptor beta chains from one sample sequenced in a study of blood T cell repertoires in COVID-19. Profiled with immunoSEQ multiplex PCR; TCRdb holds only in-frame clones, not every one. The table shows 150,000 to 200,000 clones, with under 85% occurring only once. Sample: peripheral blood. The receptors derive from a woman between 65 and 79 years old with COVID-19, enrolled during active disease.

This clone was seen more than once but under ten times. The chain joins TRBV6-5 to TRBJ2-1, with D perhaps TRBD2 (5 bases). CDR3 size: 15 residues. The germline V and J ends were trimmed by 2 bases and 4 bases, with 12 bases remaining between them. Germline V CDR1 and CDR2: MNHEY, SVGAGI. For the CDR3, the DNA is TGTGCCAGCAGTTACGAGATTAGCGATTACAATGAGCAGTTCTTC. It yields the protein CASSYEISDYNEQFF.

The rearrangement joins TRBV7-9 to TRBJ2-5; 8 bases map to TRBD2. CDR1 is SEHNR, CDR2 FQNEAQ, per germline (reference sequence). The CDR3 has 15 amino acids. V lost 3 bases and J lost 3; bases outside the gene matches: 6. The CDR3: CASSFTGGPKETQYF. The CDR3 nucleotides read TGTGCCAGCAGCTTTACGGGAGGGCCCAAAGAGACCCAGTACTTC.